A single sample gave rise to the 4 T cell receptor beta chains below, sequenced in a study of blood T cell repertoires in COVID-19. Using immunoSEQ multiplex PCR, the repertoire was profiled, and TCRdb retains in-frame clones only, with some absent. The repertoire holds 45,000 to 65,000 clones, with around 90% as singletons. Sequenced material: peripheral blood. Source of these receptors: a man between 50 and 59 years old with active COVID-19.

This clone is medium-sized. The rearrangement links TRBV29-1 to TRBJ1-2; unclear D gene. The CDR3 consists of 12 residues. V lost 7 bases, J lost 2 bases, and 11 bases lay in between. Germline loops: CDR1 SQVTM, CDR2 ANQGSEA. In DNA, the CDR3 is TGCAGCGGTGAGACACGAAACTATGGCTACACCTTC. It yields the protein CSGETRNYGYTF. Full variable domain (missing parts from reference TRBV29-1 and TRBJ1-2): SAVISQKPSRDICQRGTSLTIQCQVDSQVTMMFWYRQQPGQSLTLIATANQGSEATYESGFVIDKFPISRPNLTFSTLTVSNMSPEDSSIYLCSGETRNYGYTFGSGTRLTVV.

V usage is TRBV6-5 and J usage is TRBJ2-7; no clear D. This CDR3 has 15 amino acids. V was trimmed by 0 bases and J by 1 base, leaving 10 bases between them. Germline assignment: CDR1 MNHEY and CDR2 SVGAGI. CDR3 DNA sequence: TGTGCCAGCAGTTACTCGCTAGACCCGTCCTACGAGCAGTACTTC. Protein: CASSYSLDPSYEQYF.

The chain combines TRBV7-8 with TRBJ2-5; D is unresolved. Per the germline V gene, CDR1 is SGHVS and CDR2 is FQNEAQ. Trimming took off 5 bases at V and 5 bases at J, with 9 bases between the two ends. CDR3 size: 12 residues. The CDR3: CASSQMRETQYF. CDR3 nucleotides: TGTGCCAGCAGCCAAATGAGGGAGACCCAGTACTTC.

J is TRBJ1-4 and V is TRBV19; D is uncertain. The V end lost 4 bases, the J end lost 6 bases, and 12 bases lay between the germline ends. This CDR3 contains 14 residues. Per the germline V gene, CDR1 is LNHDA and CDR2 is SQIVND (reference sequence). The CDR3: CASSNGVEDEKLFF. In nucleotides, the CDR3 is TGTGCCAGTAGTAACGGGGTGGAGGATGAAAAACTGTTTTTT.